The clone carrying this TCR beta chain appeared a few times. A second about 7 to 11 cycle PCR used barcoded and J-beta primers. Each CDR3 protein is one row after TCRdb ran MiXCR on the 5' RACE reads. The sample yields 750,000 to 950,000 distinct CDR3 sequences, about a quarter seen once. Germline V CDR1 and CDR2: KGHSH, LQKENI. The CDR3 contains 16 residues. V was trimmed by 5 bases and J by 4 bases, leaving 17 bases between them. Donors were systemically healthy Caucasian individuals from Russia aged 6 to 90 years. These data come from a study of blood T cells in healthy people across ages. The same sample was also used in a study of T cells of mothers and their children.

This receptor was taken from a boy younger than 18 in good health. Input material: blood. This chain connects TRBV18 to TRBJ2-2; D tentatively fits TRBD1 or TRBD2 (5 bases each). The CDR3: CASSSGSGISTGELFF. The CDR3 DNA follows: TGTGCCAGCTCATCAGGGTCCGGGATTAGCACCGGGGAGCTGTTTTTT. The whole variable domain, remainder taken from reference TRBV18 and TRBJ2-2, is NAGVMQNPRHLVRRRGQEARLRCSPMKGHSHVYWYRQLPEEGLKFMVYLQKENIIDESGMPKERFSAEFPKEGPSILRIQQVVRGDSAAYFCASSSGSGISTGELFFGEGSRLTVL.